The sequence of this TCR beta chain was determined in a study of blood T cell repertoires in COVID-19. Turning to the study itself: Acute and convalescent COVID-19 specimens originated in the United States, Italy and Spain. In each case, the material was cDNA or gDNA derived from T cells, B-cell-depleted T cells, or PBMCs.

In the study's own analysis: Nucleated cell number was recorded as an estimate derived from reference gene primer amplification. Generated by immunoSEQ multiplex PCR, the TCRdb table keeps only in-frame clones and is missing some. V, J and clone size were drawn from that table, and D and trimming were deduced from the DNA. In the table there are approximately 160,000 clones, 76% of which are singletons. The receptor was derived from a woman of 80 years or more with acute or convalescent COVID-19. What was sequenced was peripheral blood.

Here the CDR3 DNA reads TGCGCCAGCAGCATGGGACAGAATCAGCCCCAGCATTTT. This gives the protein CASSMGQNQPQHF. The J gene is TRBJ1-5, the V gene TRBV5-1; 7 nucleotides match TRBD1. Unmatched junction bases numbered 2, after V lost 4 bases and J lost 4 bases. The CDR3 is 13 residues long. CDR1 and CDR2 from the germline V gene are SGHRS and YFSETQ.